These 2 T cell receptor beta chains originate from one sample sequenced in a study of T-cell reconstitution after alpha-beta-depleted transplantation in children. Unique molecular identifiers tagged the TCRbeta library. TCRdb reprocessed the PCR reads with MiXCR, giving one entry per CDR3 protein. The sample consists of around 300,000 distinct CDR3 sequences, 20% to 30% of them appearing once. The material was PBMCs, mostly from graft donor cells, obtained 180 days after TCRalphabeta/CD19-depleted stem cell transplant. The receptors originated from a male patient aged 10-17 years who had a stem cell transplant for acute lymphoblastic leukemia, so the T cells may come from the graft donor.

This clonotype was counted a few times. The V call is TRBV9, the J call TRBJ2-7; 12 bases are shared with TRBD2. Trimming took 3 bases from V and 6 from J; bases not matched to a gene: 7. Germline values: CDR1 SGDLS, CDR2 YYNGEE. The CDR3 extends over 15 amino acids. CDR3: CASSDSSGRASEQYF. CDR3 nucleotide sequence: TGTGCCAGCAGCGACTCTAGCGGGAGGGCCTCCGAGCAGTACTTC. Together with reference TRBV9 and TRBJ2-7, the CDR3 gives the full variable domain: DSGVTQTPKHLITATGQRVTLRCSPRSGDLSVYWYQQSLDQGLQFLIQYYNGEERAKGNILERFSAQQFPDLHSELNLSSLELGDSALYFCASSDSSGRASEQYFGPGTRLTVT.

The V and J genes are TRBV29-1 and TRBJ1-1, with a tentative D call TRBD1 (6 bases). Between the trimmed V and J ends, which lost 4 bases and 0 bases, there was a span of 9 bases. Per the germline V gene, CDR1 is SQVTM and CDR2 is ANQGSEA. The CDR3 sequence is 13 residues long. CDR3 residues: CSVVGGMNTEAFF. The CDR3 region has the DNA TGCAGCGTTGTAGGGGGTATGAACACTGAAGCTTTCTTT.